This passage covers 5 T cell receptor beta chains from one sample sequenced in a study of response to subunit inactivated influenza vaccine. Each CDR3 protein gets one entry after TCRdb re-called the RT-PCR reads with MiXCR. This sample has about 540,000 distinct CDR3 sequences, with roughly 25% found just once. This sample was also put to use in a study of T cells expressing NK-cell markers. Per that study: What made the TCR beta cDNA was 5'RACE template switching with UMIs.

The source material was CD4+ T cells sorted from PBMCs, sampled 12 days after vaccination. The receptor source for this set is a man aged 50-59 years who received an inactivated influenza vaccine.

This clonotype was seen a few times. The chain links TRBV6-1 to TRBJ2-1; 8 bases map to TRBD1. Germline V gene sequence: CDR1 MNHNS, CDR2 SASEGT. The CDR3 has 15 residues. J was trimmed by 6 bases and V by 5 bases; bases with no gene match: 9. The CDR3 region is CASSRSNRGVNEQFF. CDR3 nucleotide sequence: TGTGCCAGCAGTCGAAGTAACAGGGGGGTCAATGAGCAGTTCTTC.

The rearrangement uses TRBV4-2 and TRBJ2-3, with 11 bases identical to TRBD2. The CDR3 sequence is 18 residues long. The ends lost 1 base at V and 0 bases at J; junction bases unmatched: 6. Looked up from germline, CDR1 is LGHNA and CDR2 is YNFKEQ. The CDR3 sequence: CASSQGYSSGGSTDTQYF. DNA of the CDR3: TGTGCCAGCAGCCAAGGATACTCTAGCGGGGGGAGCACAGATACGCAGTATTTT.

This clonotype was observed a handful of times. This chain joins TRBV7-2 and TRBJ2-3; D is unresolved. This CDR3 contains 11 residues. Germline assignment: CDR1 SGHTA and CDR2 FQGNSA. Trimming pared 4 bases from V and 8 bases from J, leaving 7 bases between. This CDR3 reads CASSSDGTQYF. The CDR3 DNA reads as TGTGCCAGCAGCTCTGACGGTACGCAGTATTTT.

This clonotype was detected many times. The gene calls are TRBV20-1 and TRBJ2-1; TRBD2 matches 12 bases. CDR1 and CDR2 (germline): DFQATT, SNEGSKA (reference sequence). This CDR3 contains 15 residues. J gave up 7 bases and V 1 base, and 5 bases lay outside the gene matches. CDR3: CSARGTSGRRNEQFF. The CDR3 DNA reads TGCAGTGCTAGAGGTACTAGCGGGAGGAGGAATGAGCAGTTCTTC.

The genes are TRBV9 and TRBJ2-1, with D possibly matching TRBD2 (6 bases). Trimming cost V 2 bases and J 6 bases, with 12 bases left between them. Germline CDR1 reads SGDLS; CDR2 reads YYNGEE. There are 14 residues in the CDR3. The CDR3 DNA follows: TGTGCCAGCAGCGTTGGACCGGGGGTCAATGAGCAGTTCTTC. It is translated as CASSVGPGVNEQFF. Supplemented by reference TRBV9 and TRBJ2-1, the full variable domain reads DSGVTQTPKHLITATGQRVTLRCSPRSGDLSVYWYQQSLDQGLQFLIQYYNGEERAKGNILERFSAQQFPDLHSELNLSSLELGDSALYFCASSVGPGVNEQFFGPGTRLTVL.